This TCR beta chain was found in a study of blood T cell repertoires in COVID-19. About the research overall: Some COVID-19 samples were acute and others convalescent; all came from the United States, Italy and Spain.

In the study's own analysis: Amplified reference gene primers provided the basis for estimating nucleated cell counts. The protocol was immunoSEQ multiplex PCR, while the TCRdb copy is restricted to in-frame clones and leaves out a portion. From that table come the V and J calls and clone size; the DNA was used to work out D and trimming. The data show about 400,000 clones, about nine tenths seen once. Participants, about 18 to 95 years old, spanned under 25 US areas. Cohort 3 donors counted as recovered after two negative PCRs, clearance, or resolved symptoms. J was trimmed by 2 bases and V by 6 bases; bases with no gene match: 0. CDR1 and CDR2 from the germline V gene are MNHEY and SMNVEV (reference sequence). This CDR3 is built from 13 residues.

This TCR came from a woman aged 25 to 45 who had recovered from COVID-19. Sample: PBMCs or T cells enriched from blood (not recorded which). The chain employs TRBV27 and TRBJ1-2; 10 bases agree with TRBD1. The CDR3 here is CASRTGGNYGYTF. CDR3 coding DNA: TGTGCCAGCAGGACAGGGGGCAACTATGGCTACACCTTC.